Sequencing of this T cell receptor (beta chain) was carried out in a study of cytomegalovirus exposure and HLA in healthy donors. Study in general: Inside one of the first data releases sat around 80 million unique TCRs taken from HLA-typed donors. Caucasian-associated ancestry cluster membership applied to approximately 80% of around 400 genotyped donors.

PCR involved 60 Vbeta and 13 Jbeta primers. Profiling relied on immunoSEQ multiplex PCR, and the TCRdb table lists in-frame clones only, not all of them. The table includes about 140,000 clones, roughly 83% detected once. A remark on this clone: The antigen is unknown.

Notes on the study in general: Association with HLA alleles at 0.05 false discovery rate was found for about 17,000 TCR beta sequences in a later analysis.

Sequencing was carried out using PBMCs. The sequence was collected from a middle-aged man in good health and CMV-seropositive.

CDR3 in amino acids: CASSWDRGEPQHF. In DNA, the CDR3 is TGTGCCAGCAGTTGGGACAGGGGAGAGCCCCAGCATTTT. The rearrangement uses TRBV6-5 and TRBJ1-5, with TRBD1 matching over 10 bases. Germline lookup yields CDR1 MNHEY and CDR2 SVGAGI. The length of the CDR3 is 13 residues. J lost 8 bases, V lost 4 bases, and 2 bases had no gene match.